This T cell receptor beta chain was profiled in a study of T cell responses to AZD1222 COVID-19 vaccine. Assay: immunoSEQ multiplex PCR; the TCRdb copy retains only in-frame clones and omits some. Of roughly 140,000 clones detected, 89% appear once; the ten largest clones hold 4.7%. This CDR3 contains 17 residues. Germline V gives CDR1 LGHDT, CDR2 YNNKEL (reference sequence). Trimming shortened V by 1 base and J by 7 bases, and 19 bases separated the two germline ends. The rearrangement uses TRBV3-1 (or the pseudogene TRBV3-2) and TRBJ1-4; TRBD1 might be the D (6 bases). The input for sequencing was peripheral blood, taken on day 0 of AZD1222 vaccination. This receptor was obtained from an adult in good health. In DNA form, the CDR3 reads TGTGCCAGCAGCCAAGCAATGCGAAGGACAGCCTTTGAAAAACTGTTTTTT. Translation: CASSQAMRRTAFEKLFF.